This T cell receptor beta chain stems from a study of blood T cell repertoires in COVID-19 (dated by TCRdb to 2019 to 2021). Regarding the research as a whole: Collaborator samples came from the United States, Italy and Spain and covered acute and convalescent phases of COVID-19. The dataset comprised deeply sampled blood TCRbeta repertoires from subjects exposed to, actively infected with, or recovered from COVID-19. Where available, HLA class I and class II types were obtained from metadata supplied by the sample provider rather than from assay-based typing. Samples came from the ongoing ImmuneRACE study (first 160 participants) plus 1,254 subjects from 6 global collaborators. The prospective study material was composed of cDNA or gDNA derived from T cells, B-cell-depleted T cells, or PBMCs. Nearly every sample came with metadata listing a de-identified subject ID, COVID-19 status, age in years and sex. The repertoires were released in a freely available public database intended as a resource for research on the immune response to SARS-CoV-2.

TCRbeta CDR3 regions were amplified from genomic DNA using the immunoSEQ Assay, a bias-controlled multiplex PCR. The study's processing was this. The number of nucleated cells in each sample was estimated from the amplification of reference gene primers within the assay. To quantify the absolute abundance of each unique TCRbeta CDR3 rearrangement, sequence reads were collapsed and filtered. For each sample, productive Simpson clonality was calculated by taking the square root of Simpson's diversity index across productive rearrangements. TCRdb obtained this table from immuneACCESS and retained in-frame rearrangements with V and J assigned. These tables miss some clones; where compared with another copy, unresolved V genes account for less than half of the shortfall, and the remainder is unexplained. V and J calls plus clone size are reproduced from that table; the DNA served to infer D and trimming. For this sample the table gives around 160,000 clones, of which about four fifths were detected only once. Around 13% of the sample comes from the top ten.

Beyond this particular receptor, the publication reports: The amount of clinical and demographic metadata varied by source and participant and was provided uncurated.

The collaborating institutions used their own protocols to collect whole blood in K2EDTA tubes. For TCRbeta analysis, collaborators shipped samples in one of three forms: frozen whole blood, isolated PBMCs, or DNA extracted from either of those sample types. A note on this clone: It lacks a known antigen. No base quality information exists; no much larger clone differs at one position.

The germline V end is reduced by 7 bases and the J end by 4 bases; junction bases left unmatched: 6. From the germline V gene, CDR1 is SNHLY and CDR2 is FYNNEI. The CDR3 sequence holds 14 residues, the cysteine and phenylalanine included. The DNA shown is the 42-base CDR3, in frame from base 1. This TCR was sampled from a woman older than 75 with acute or convalescent COVID-19. This chain is built from TRBV2 and TRBJ2-1, with TRBD2 identical over 8 junction bases. The sequencing input was peripheral blood. The encoded CDR3 is CASKAGGFYNEQFF. The base sequence is TGTGCCAGCAAGGCGGGGGGTTTTTACAATGAGCAGTTCTTC.